The 27 T cell receptor beta chains given below trace back to one sample, sequenced in a study of blood T cell repertoires in COVID-19. Here immunoSEQ multiplex PCR was the method, and the copy in TCRdb shows in-frame clones only, minus some. The data contain about 220,000 clones, 82% of them singletons. Sequenced sample: PBMCs or T cells enriched from blood (not recorded which). These receptors were taken from an older woman who had recovered from COVID-19.

The rearrangement joins TRBV21-1 to TRBJ2-1; no DNA check was done on the table's D call, TRBD2. TRBV21-1 is reported as a pseudogene. This CDR3 contains 16 residues. CDR3 DNA: TGTGCCAGCAGCACTGGCTCGGGGGATAACTACAATGAGCAGTTCTTC. It is translated as CASSTGSGDNYNEQFF.

The chain recombines TRBV3-1 (or the pseudogene TRBV3-2) with TRBJ1-2; unclear D gene. Germline CDR1 LGHDT, CDR2 YNNKEL (reference sequence). Between the trimmed V and J ends, which lost 0 bases and 4 bases, there was a span of 9 bases. The CDR3 is 14 amino acids. CDR3 sequence (DNA): TGTGCCAGCAGCCAAGATTCTGCAGGCTATGGCTACACCTTC. Its translation is CASSQDSAGYGYTF.

The genes are TRBV11-2 and TRBJ2-7; 7 bases fit TRBD1. The CDR3 extends over 14 amino acids. V gave up 3 bases and J gave up 4 bases; unmatched junction bases: 6. Germline assignment: CDR1 SGHAT and CDR2 FQNNGV. DNA of the CDR3: TGTGCCAGCAGCTTGGGGGACAGTTTATACGAGCAGTACTTC. Translation gives CASSLGDSLYEQYF.

The J gene is TRBJ1-5, the V gene TRBV19; D unresolved. V lost 5 bases and J lost 0, with 11 bases in between. Germline V gene data show CDR1 as LNHDA and CDR2 as SQIVND (reference sequence). The length of the CDR3 is 15 residues. CDR3 loop: CASSLTADSNQPQHF. CDR3 nucleotide sequence: TGTGCCAGTAGTTTGACCGCGGATAGCAATCAGCCCCAGCATTTT.

At least ten counts were recorded for this clone. The CDR3 protein is CASSFVRDLEAFF. The CDR3, as DNA: TGTGCCAGCAGCTTCGTCCGGGATCTAGAAGCTTTCTTT. This chain connects TRBV11-2 to TRBJ1-1; D is ambiguous. V lost 3 bases and J 8 bases, leaving 13 bases between the germline ends. CDR3 length equals 13 residues. The germline V gene encodes CDR1 SGHAT and CDR2 FQNNGV.

V gene TRBV7-8 combines with J gene TRBJ1-1; possibly TRBD1 for D (5 bases). The CDR3 has 13 residues. Germline CDR1 SGHVS, CDR2 FQNEAQ. Deletions cut 1 base from V and 4 bases from J, with 7 bases between. The CDR3 sequence: CASSLERGTEAFF. The CDR3 nucleotides read TGTGCCAGCAGCTTAGAAAGGGGCACTGAAGCTTTCTTT. The full variable domain, its missing parts supplied by reference TRBV7-8 and TRBJ1-1, is GAGVSQSPRYKVAKRGQDVALRCDPISGHVSLFWYQQALGQGPEFLTYFQNEAQLDKSGLPSDRFFAERPEGSVSTLKIQRTQQEDSAVYLCASSLERGTEAFFGQGTRLTVV.

The genes are TRBV5-4 and TRBJ2-1, with 12 positions matching TRBD2. CDR1 SGHNT and CDR2 YYREEE come from the germline V gene (reference sequence). This CDR3 region has 17 residues. V dropped 4 bases and J dropped 6; count of bases not matched to a gene: 11. The CDR3 is CASSKGGLAGGPNEQFF. For the CDR3, the DNA is TGTGCCAGCAGCAAAGGGGGGCTAGCGGGAGGGCCCAATGAGCAGTTCTTC. The entire variable domain, with the rest obtained from reference TRBV5-4 and TRBJ2-1, is as follows: ETGVTQSPTHLIKTRGQQVTLRCSSQSGHNTVSWYQQALGQGPQFIFQYYREEENGRGNFPPRFSGLQFPNYSSELNVNALELDDSALYLCASSKGGLAGGPNEQFFGPGTRLTVL.

The chain uses TRBV28 and TRBJ1-5, with D maybe TRBD1 (6 bases). CDR3 length: 14 residues. Germline V gives CDR1 MDHEN, CDR2 SYDVKM. The V end was cut by 4 bases, the J end by 3 bases, with 10 bases between. The CDR3 region is CASSSGQHNQPQHF. The CDR3 DNA sequence: TGTGCCAGCAGTTCCGGACAGCACAATCAGCCCCAGCATTTT.

The CDR3 sequence: CASSGTATYEQYF. CDR3 DNA sequence: TGTGCCAGCAGTGGGACAGCAACCTACGAGCAGTACTTC. The V call is TRBV11-2, the J call TRBJ2-7, with TRBD1 matching 7 bases. J gave up 2 bases and V 6 bases, and 4 bases lay outside the gene matches. Per the germline V gene, CDR1 is SGHAT and CDR2 is FQNNGV. The CDR3 contains 13 residues.

The chain couples TRBV18 to TRBJ1-3; TRBD1 agrees at 7 bases. V lost 3 bases and J lost 4; bases outside the gene matches: 9. The germline CDR1 and CDR2 sequences are KGHSH and LQKENI. CDR3 length: 16 amino acids. CDR3 coding DNA: TGTGCCAGCTCACCGCCAAAAGGGGGCGAGGGAAACACCATATATTTT. It specifies CASSPPKGGEGNTIYF.

The chain joins TRBV5-6 to TRBJ1-2; D is possibly TRBD1 (5 bases). Germline CDR1 SGHDT, CDR2 YYEEEE. V was trimmed by 0 bases and J by 3 bases, leaving 15 bases between them. This CDR3 is built from 16 residues. The CDR3 loop is CASSLVEGIRDYGYTF. The CDR3, as DNA: TGTGCCAGCAGCTTGGTGGAGGGGATAAGAGACTATGGCTACACCTTC. The full variable domain, in which reference TRBV5-6 and TRBJ1-2 provide the parts outside the CDR3, is DAGVTQSPTHLIKTRGQQVTLRCSPKSGHDTVSWYQQALGQGPQFIFQYYEEEERQRGNFPDRFSGHQFPNYSSELNVNALLLGDSALYLCASSLVEGIRDYGYTFGSGTRLTVV.

The chain links TRBV7-6 to TRBJ1-6, with TRBD1 identical over 9 bases. This CDR3 region has 15 residues. V lost 0 bases and J lost 9; bases outside the gene matches: 3. The germline gives CDR1 SGHVS, CDR2 FNYEAQ. The CDR3 sequence: CASSLAPGQGSPLHF. CDR3 bases: TGTGCCAGCAGCTTAGCTCCGGGACAGGGTTCACCCCTCCACTTT.

The chain joins TRBV3-1 (or the pseudogene TRBV3-2) to TRBJ1-4; D possibly corresponds to TRBD1 (5 bases). Trimming took off 2 bases at V and 0 bases at J, with 16 bases between the two ends. Per germline, CDR1 LGHDT and CDR2 YNNKEL (reference sequence). The CDR3 runs 18 residues. The CDR3 DNA follows: TGTGCCAGCAGCCAAAACGGGGGTCGGACAACAACTAATGAAAAACTGTTTTTT. Encoded protein: CASSQNGGRTTTNEKLFF.

This rearrangement joins TRBV19 to TRBJ1-1, with D possibly matching TRBD1 (5 bases). Germline V gives CDR1 LNHDA, CDR2 SQIVND (reference sequence). Between the trimmed V and J ends, which lost 7 bases and 5 bases, there was a span of 20 bases. This CDR3 has 15 residues. The CDR3 coding sequence is TGTGCCAGTATCCAAGGGGTCCAGAGTTGGACTGAAGCTTTCTTT. Its translation is CASIQGVQSWTEAFF.

The V and J genes are TRBV6-5 and TRBJ2-2, with D tentatively TRBD2 (5 bases). V was trimmed by 0 bases and J by 7 bases, leaving 9 bases between them. The CDR3 has 14 amino acids. CDR1 is MNHEY, CDR2 SVGAGI, per germline. DNA for the CDR3: TGTGCCAGCAGTTACTCGATCGGGATCGGGGAGCTGTTTTTT. The encoded protein is CASSYSIGIGELFF.

The rearrangement joins TRBV7-2 to TRBJ1-2; a weak D match, TRBD1 (5 bases). V was cut by 2 bases and J by 3 bases, with 13 bases left in between. The CDR3 loop spans 15 amino acids. From germline, CDR1 is SGHTA and CDR2 FQGNSA. CDR3 DNA sequence: TGTGCCAGCAGCTTAAATCAGGGAGGGGACTATGGCTACACCTTC. Translated, it gives CASSLNQGGDYGYTF. The full variable domain, its missing parts supplied by reference TRBV7-2 and TRBJ1-2, is GAGVSQSPSNKVTEKGKDVELRCDPISGHTALYWYRQSLGQGLEFLIYFQGNSAPDKSGLPSDRFSAERTGGSVSTLTIQRTQQEDSAVYLCASSLNQGGDYGYTFGSGTRLTVV.

V gene TRBV2 combines with J gene TRBJ2-5; TRBD2 is a possible D gene (6 bases). V gave up 3 bases and J gave up 5 bases, with 22 bases separating them. Germline CDR1 is SNHLY and CDR2 is FYNNEI. The CDR3 sequence is 17 residues long. CDR3 coding DNA: TGTGCCAGCAGTGATTCGGCCGCAGGCGGGGCCGGGGAGACCCAGTACTTC. Protein product: CASSDSAAGGAGETQYF.

This clone was recorded a few times. V gene TRBV7-8 combines with J gene TRBJ1-5; possibly TRBD1 for D (5 bases). With 4 bases removed from V and 4 bases from J, the gap between germline ends came to 20 bases. The germline CDR1 and CDR2 sequences are SGHVS and FQNEAQ. The CDR3 is made up of 17 amino acids. The CDR3 spells CASSSHRTDGKNQPQHF. CDR3 DNA sequence: TGTGCCAGCAGCTCTCACAGGACCGATGGCAAAAATCAGCCCCAGCATTTT.

V is TRBV18 and J is TRBJ2-7; TRBD2 is a possible D gene (6 bases). V lost 3 bases and J 5 bases, leaving 14 bases between the germline ends. The CDR3 sequence is 14 residues long. CDR1 and CDR2 from the germline V gene are KGHSH and LQKENI. This CDR3 reads CASSPRGTVDEQYF. CDR3 bases: TGTGCCAGCTCACCGCGCGGGACCGTCGACGAGCAGTACTTC.

This chain uses TRBV6-5 with TRBJ1-1, with D possibly TRBD1 on 6 matching bases. Germline CDR1 and CDR2: MNHEY and SVGAGI. V was pared by 8 bases and J by 1 base, with 8 bases between. The CDR3 loop spans 12 amino acids. CDR3 residues: CASGQPNTEAFF. In DNA form, the CDR3 reads TGTGCCAGCGGACAGCCGAACACTGAAGCTTTCTTT.

The chain combines TRBV5-6 with TRBJ1-6; 8 bases fit TRBD1. The V gene end was trimmed by 4 bases and the J gene end by 7 bases; junction bases not matched to a gene: 4. The CDR3 extends over 14 amino acids. Per the germline V gene, CDR1 is SGHDT and CDR2 is YYEEEE. The CDR3 DNA sequence: TGTGCCAGCAGCCTAGACAGGGGAAATTCACCCCTCCACTTT. Amino acid sequence: CASSLDRGNSPLHF.

This clone was seen just once. This chain joins TRBV5-4 and TRBJ1-4, with D possibly TRBD1 on 5 matching bases. Germline V lookup: CDR1 SGHNT, CDR2 YYREEE (reference sequence). V dropped 4 bases and J dropped 7 bases, with 14 bases sitting between them. There are 14 residues in the CDR3. CDR3 protein: CASSPAVGREKLFF. The CDR3 DNA reads TGTGCCAGCAGCCCGGCGGTGGGGCGTGAAAAACTGTTTTTT.

This sequence joins TRBV9 and TRBJ2-1, with 9 bases that match TRBD2. The germline CDR1 and CDR2 sequences are SGDLS and YYNGEE. The V gene end was trimmed by 0 bases and the J gene end by 3 bases; junction bases not matched to a gene: 4. The CDR3 has 16 residues. The DNA for the CDR3 is TGTGCCAGCAGCGTAGGAGGGCGGGGGGGCTACAATGAGCAGTTCTTC. This sequence encodes CASSVGGRGGYNEQFF.

This chain links TRBV14 with TRBJ2-7; 8 bases fit TRBD2. J lost 6 bases, V lost 5 bases, and 3 bases had no gene match. CDR1 is SGHDN, CDR2 FVKESK, per germline. The CDR3 spans 12 residues. For the CDR3, the DNA is TGTGCCAGCAGCTTCGGGGGGGTCGAGCAGTACTTC. This sequence encodes CASSFGGVEQYF.

This clone was counted once. The J gene is TRBJ2-1, the V gene TRBV5-4; D might be TRBD1 (6 bases). The germline V and J ends were trimmed by 4 bases and 5 bases, with 13 bases remaining between them. CDR1 is SGHNT, CDR2 YYREEE, per germline (reference sequence). The CDR3 has 14 residues. CDR3 bases: TGTGCCAGCAGCCCCTTTCAGGGGAACAATGAGCAGTTCTTC. Amino acid sequence: CASSPFQGNNEQFF.

This clone appeared a single time. The gene calls are TRBV4-3 and TRBJ1-5; D is possibly TRBD1 (6 bases). Between the trimmed V and J ends, which lost 1 base and 6 bases, there was a span of 13 bases. This CDR3 has 15 amino acids. Germline-derived CDR1 and CDR2 are LGHNA and YSLEER. The CDR3 DNA reads TGCGCCAGCAGCCAAGCGATACAGGGAACTCAGCCCCAGCATTTT. It specifies CASSQAIQGTQPQHF.

V and J are TRBV29-1 and TRBJ2-7; D may be TRBD2 (6 bases). Trimming took 1 base from V and 3 from J, leaving 7 bases between them. This CDR3 has 12 residues. CDR1 and CDR2 (germline): SQVTM, ANQGSEA. CDR3 residues: CSVEGGNYEQYF. The DNA for the CDR3 is TGCAGCGTTGAAGGCGGGAACTACGAGCAGTACTTC.